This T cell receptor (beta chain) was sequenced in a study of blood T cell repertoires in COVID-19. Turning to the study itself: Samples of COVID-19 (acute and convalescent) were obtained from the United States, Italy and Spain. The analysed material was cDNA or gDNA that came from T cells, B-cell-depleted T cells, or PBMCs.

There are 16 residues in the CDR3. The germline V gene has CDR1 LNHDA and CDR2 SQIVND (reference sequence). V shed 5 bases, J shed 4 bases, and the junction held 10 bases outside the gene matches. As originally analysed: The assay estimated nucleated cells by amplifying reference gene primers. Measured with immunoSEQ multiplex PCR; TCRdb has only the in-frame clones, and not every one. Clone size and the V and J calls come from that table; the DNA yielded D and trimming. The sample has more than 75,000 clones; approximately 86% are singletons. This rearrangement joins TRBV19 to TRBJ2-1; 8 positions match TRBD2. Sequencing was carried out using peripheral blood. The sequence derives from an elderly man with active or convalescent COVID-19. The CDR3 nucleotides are TGTGCCAGTAGTCCACGACTAGCGAAGGGTTACAATGAGCAGTTCTTC. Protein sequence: CASSPRLAKGYNEQFF.